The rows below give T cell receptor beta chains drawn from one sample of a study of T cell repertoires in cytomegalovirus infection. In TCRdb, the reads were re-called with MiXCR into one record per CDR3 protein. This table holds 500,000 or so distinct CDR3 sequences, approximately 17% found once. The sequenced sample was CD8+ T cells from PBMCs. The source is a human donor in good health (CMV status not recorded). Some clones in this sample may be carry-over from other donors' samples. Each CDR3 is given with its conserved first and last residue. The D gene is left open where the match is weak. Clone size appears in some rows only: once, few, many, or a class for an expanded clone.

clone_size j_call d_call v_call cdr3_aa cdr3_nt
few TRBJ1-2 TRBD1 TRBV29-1 CSVEVRGSDYGYTF TGCAGCGTTGAAGTCAGGGGGAGCGACTATGGCTACACCTTC
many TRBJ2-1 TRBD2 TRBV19 CASRSSGNSYNEQFF TGTGCCAGTAGGTCTAGCGGAAACTCCTACAATGAGCAGTTCTTC
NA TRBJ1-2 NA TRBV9 CASSLNSGGYTF TGTGCCAGCAGCCTAAACTCAGGGGGCTACACCTTC
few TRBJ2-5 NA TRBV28 CASSSTSGETQYF TGTGCCAGCAGTTCTACATCGGGGGAGACCCAGTACTTC
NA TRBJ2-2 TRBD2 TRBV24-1 CATSDRLAGGPDTGELFF TGTGCCACCAGTGATCGACTAGCGGGAGGGCCCGACACCGGGGAGCTGTTTTTT
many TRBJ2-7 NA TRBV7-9 CASSLSRYEQYF TGTGCCAGCAGCCTCTCAAGGTACGAGCAGTACTTC
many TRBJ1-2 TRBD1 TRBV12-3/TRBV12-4 CASSLDGTGYNYF TGTGCCAGCAGTTTAGATGGGACAGGGTACAACTACTTC
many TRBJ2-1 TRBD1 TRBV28 CASSLVSRGLYNEQFF TGTGCCAGCAGTTTAGTTTCTAGGGGGCTCTACAATGAGCAGTTCTTC
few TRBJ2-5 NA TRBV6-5 CANSYLDGAPKETQYF TGTGCCAACAGTTACCTCGATGGGGCCCCGAAAGAGACCCAGTACTTC
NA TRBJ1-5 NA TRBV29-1 CSVSPGMGRNQPQHF TGCAGCGTGAGCCCAGGGATGGGCCGCAATCAGCCCCAGCATTTT
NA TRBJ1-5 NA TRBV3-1 CASSPGQLNQPQHF TGTGCCAGCAGCCCCGGACAACTCAATCAGCCCCAGCATTTT
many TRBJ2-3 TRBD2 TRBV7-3 CASSLTGLAGGPGGTQYF TGTGCCAGCAGCTTAACGGGACTAGCGGGAGGGCCCGGGGGTACGCAGTATTTT
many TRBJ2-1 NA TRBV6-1 CASSENRGHQDNEQFF TGTGCCAGCAGTGAAAACCGGGGACATCAGGACAATGAGCAGTTCTTC
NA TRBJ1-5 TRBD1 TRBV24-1 CATSERTGGSDQPQHF TGTGCCACCAGTGAACGGACAGGTGGGAGCGATCAGCCCCAGCATTTT
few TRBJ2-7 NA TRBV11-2 CASSLIGDNTGEQYF TGTGCCAGCAGCTTGATTGGGGACAACACCGGCGAGCAGTACTTC
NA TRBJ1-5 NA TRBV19 CASSAGRLIDPQHF TGTGCCAGTAGTGCGGGACGGCTCATCGACCCCCAGCATTTT
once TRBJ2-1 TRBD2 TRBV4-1 CASSLRGGGRNEQFF TGCGCCAGCAGCCTCCGGGGGGGAGGGCGCAATGAGCAGTTCTTC
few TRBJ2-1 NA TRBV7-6 CASSLQGATYNEQFF TGTGCCAGCAGCTTGCAGGGAGCAACCTACAATGAGCAGTTCTTC
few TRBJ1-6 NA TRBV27 CASSGRGALHF TGTGCCAGCAGTGGGCGAGGGGCCCTCCACTTT
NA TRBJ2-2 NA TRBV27 CASSYQGPTGELFF TGTGCCAGCAGTTATCAGGGTCCAACCGGGGAGCTGTTTTTT
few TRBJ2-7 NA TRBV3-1 CASSLIRDKYSYEQYF TGTGCCAGCAGCCTAATCCGGGACAAATACTCCTACGAGCAGTACTTC
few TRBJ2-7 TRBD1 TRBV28 CASSSHRDRAYEQYF TGTGCCAGCAGTTCGCACCGGGACAGAGCATACGAGCAGTACTTC
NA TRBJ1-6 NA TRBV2 CASSVGQYTNSPLHF TGTGCCAGCAGTGTAGGACAGTACACCAATTCACCCCTCCACTTT
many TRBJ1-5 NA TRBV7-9 CASSSTGNNQPQHF TGTGCCAGCAGCTCAACAGGGAACAATCAGCCCCAGCATTTT
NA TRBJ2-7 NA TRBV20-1 CSARRDRNYEQYF TGCAGTGCTCGGAGGGACAGAAACTACGAGCAGTACTTC
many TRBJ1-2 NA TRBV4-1 CASSQDRGDYGYTF TGCGCCAGCAGCCAAGACAGGGGAGACTATGGCTACACCTTC
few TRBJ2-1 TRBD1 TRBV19 CASSFRDRGPSYNEQFF TGTGCCAGTAGTTTCCGGGACAGGGGTCCCTCCTACAATGAGCAGTTCTTC
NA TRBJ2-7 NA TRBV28 CASRDQGDTYEQYF TGTGCCAGCAGAGACCAAGGAGACACCTACGAGCAGTACTTC
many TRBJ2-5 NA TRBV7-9 CASSSFKNQETQYF TGTGCCAGCAGCTCGTTCAAGAACCAAGAGACCCAGTACTTC
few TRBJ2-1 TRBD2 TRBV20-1 CSVPGLADYNEQFF TGCAGTGTCCCGGGACTAGCGGACTACAATGAGCAGTTCTTC
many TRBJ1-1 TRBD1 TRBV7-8 CASSLAPRTGGAEAFF TGTGCCAGCAGCTTAGCCCCGCGGACAGGGGGTGCTGAAGCTTTCTTT
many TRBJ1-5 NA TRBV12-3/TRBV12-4 CASSLGRGKRQPQHF TGTGCCAGCAGTTTAGGGCGGGGAAAACGACAGCCCCAGCATTTT
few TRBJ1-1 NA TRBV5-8 CASSTSDRSTEAFF TGTGCCAGCAGCACTTCGGACAGATCAACTGAAGCTTTCTTT
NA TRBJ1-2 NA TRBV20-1 CSARGTEKTSYGYTF TGCAGTGCTAGAGGGACAGAGAAAACCAGCTATGGCTACACCTTC
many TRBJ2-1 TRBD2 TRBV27 CASSLSIAGVGNEQFF TGTGCCAGCAGTTTATCGATAGCGGGAGTGGGAAATGAGCAGTTCTTC
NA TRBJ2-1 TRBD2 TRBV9 CASSVRTSGGEYNEQFF TGTGCCAGCAGCGTTCGGACTAGCGGGGGGGAGTACAATGAGCAGTTCTTC
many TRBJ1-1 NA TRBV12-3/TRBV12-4 CASSLRSGNTEAFF TGTGCCAGCAGTTTGAGGAGTGGGAACACTGAAGCTTTCTTT
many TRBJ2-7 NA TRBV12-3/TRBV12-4 CTYPYFEEDYEQYF TGTACCTACCCTTACTTCGAGGAGGACTACGAGCAGTACTTC
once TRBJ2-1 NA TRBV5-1 CASSLGVVPNEQFF TGCGCCAGCAGCTTGGGGGTCGTGCCGAATGAGCAGTTCTTC
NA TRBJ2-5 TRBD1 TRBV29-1 CSVAGQEGETQYF TGCAGCGTTGCGGGACAGGAGGGGGAGACCCAGTACTTC
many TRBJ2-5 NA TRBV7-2 CASSFPGWETQYF TGTGCCAGCAGCTTCCCAGGGTGGGAGACCCAGTACTTC
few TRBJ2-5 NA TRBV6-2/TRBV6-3 CASSYTGLQETQYF TGTGCCAGCAGTTACACAGGACTCCAAGAGACCCAGTACTTC
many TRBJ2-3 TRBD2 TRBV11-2 CASSIGLAGDSDTQYF TGTGCCAGCAGCATCGGACTAGCGGGAGATTCAGATACGCAGTATTTT
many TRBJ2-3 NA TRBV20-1 CSARDRWQYF TGCAGTGCCAGGGACCGGTGGCAGTATTTT
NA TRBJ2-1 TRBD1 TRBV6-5 CASSPSQGALYNEQFF TGTGCCAGCAGTCCTTCACAGGGGGCCCTCTACAATGAGCAGTTCTTC
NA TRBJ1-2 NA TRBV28 CASSLTSRYGYTF TGTGCCAGCAGTTTGACAAGCCGCTATGGCTACACCTTC
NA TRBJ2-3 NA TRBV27 CASSLRDRPADTQYF TGTGCCAGCAGTTTACGAGACAGGCCAGCAGATACGCAGTATTTT
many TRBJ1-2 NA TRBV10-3 CAIRTVKTNQHPDNIYGYTF TGTGCCATCAGGACCGTGAAGACCAATCAACACCCTGATAATATATATGGCTACACCTTC
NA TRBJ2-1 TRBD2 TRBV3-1 CASSQDGVAGSYNEQFF TGTGCCAGCAGCCAAGATGGGGTAGCGGGCTCCTACAATGAGCAGTTCTTC
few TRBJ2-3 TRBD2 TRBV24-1 CATSDGRGGQLDTQYF TGTGCCACCAGTGATGGTCGGGGGGGGCAGTTAGATACGCAGTATTTT
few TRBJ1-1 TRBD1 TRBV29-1 CSVESLDRENTEAFF TGCAGCGTTGAGAGCTTGGACAGGGAGAACACTGAAGCTTTCTTT
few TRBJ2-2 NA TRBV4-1 CASSQGRVELFF TGCGCCAGCAGCCAAGGGAGGGTAGAGCTGTTTTTT
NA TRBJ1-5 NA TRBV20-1 CSARSRGEDQPQHF TGCAGTGCTAGAAGTCGTGGGGAAGATCAGCCCCAGCATTTT
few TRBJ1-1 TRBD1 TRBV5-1 CASSTTGTGTMNTEAFF TGCGCCAGCAGCACAACCGGGACAGGGACAATGAACACTGAAGCTTTCTTT
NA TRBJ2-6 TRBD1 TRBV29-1 CSVADRGLAGANVLTF TGCAGCGTTGCCGACAGGGGGCTCGCTGGGGCCAACGTCCTGACTTTC
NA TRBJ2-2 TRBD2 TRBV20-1 CSALGTSGTGELFF TGCAGTGCCCTCGGGACTAGCGGCACCGGGGAGCTGTTTTTT
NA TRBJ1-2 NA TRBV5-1 CASRDVDFIYGYTF TGCGCCAGCAGGGACGTCGACTTCATTTATGGCTACACCTTC
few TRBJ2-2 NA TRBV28 CASTGTLNTGELFF TGTGCCAGCACCGGGACCCTGAACACCGGGGAGCTGTTTTTT
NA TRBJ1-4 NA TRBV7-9 CASSLGAKSTNEKLFF TGTGCCAGCAGCTTAGGGGCCAAGTCAACTAATGAAAAACTGTTTTTT
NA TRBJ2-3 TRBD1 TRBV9 CASSVKRTGGSTDTQYF TGTGCCAGCAGCGTCAAGAGGACAGGGGGGAGCACAGATACGCAGTATTTT